These 15 T cell receptor beta chains came from one sample sequenced in a study of beta chain features in type 1 diabetes. General observations from the study: TCRB CDR3s from Type 1 diabetes patients were moderately but significantly shorter in all four CD4+ subsets.

What was sequenced were expressed TCRB transcripts, since all of the isolated RNA had been reverse transcribed. Sequencing was performed with immunoSEQ multiplex PCR; in TCRdb, only in-frame clones are kept and a portion is missing. This table has hundreds of thousands of clones, roughly 13% appearing once. Which antigens these TCRs recognize remains unknown. Sequenced material: naive CD4+ T cells from blood. The receptor source for this set is a man aged 18-30 years with type 1 diabetes.

The rearrangement uses TRBV5-1 and TRBJ2-3; 10 nucleotides align to TRBD2. J was trimmed by 2 bases and V by 0 bases; bases with no gene match: 6. Per germline, CDR1 SGHRS and CDR2 YFSETQ. There are 17 residues in the CDR3. The CDR3 coding sequence is TGCGCCAGCAGCTTGGCGTTTAGCGGGGGGTCCACAGATACGCAGTATTTT. Its protein product is CASSLAFSGGSTDTQYF. Looking up the rest from reference TRBV5-1 and TRBJ2-3 gives the full variable domain: KAGVTQTPRYLIKTRGQQVTLSCSPISGHRSVSWYQQTPGQGLQFLFEYFSETQRNKGNFPGRFSGRQFSNSRSEMNVSTLELGDSALYLCASSLAFSGGSTDTQYFGPGTRLTVL.

The rearrangement links TRBV4-1 to TRBJ1-1; the D gene is possibly TRBD1 (5 bases). Germline V gene sequence: CDR1 MGHRA, CDR2 YSYEKL. Between the trimmed V and J ends, which lost 4 bases and 5 bases, there was a span of 20 bases. The CDR3 consists of 16 residues. DNA of the CDR3: TGCGCCAGCAGCCCCGCCGGGGGGAGAGGGTGGACTGAAGCTTTCTTT. Amino acid sequence: CASSPAGGRGWTEAFF.

This clone appeared a few times. The rearrangement links TRBV2 to TRBJ2-1, with D unresolved. Trimming took 6 bases from V and 5 from J, leaving 2 bases between them. Germline CDR1 and CDR2: SNHLY and FYNNEI. The CDR3 sequence is 10 residues long. CDR3 in amino acids: CASRNNEQFF. Written as DNA, the CDR3 is TGTGCCAGCAGAAACAATGAGCAGTTCTTC.

The V gene is TRBV15, the J gene TRBJ2-7; the match to TRBD1 covers 10 bases. CDR3 length: 14 amino acids. Trimming removed 1 base from V and 3 bases from J; junction bases left unmatched: 0. Germline CDR1 LNHNV, CDR2 YYDKDF (reference sequence). Here the CDR3 reads CATSRGTGGYEQYF. The CDR3 DNA is TGTGCCACCAGCAGAGGGACAGGGGGCTACGAGCAGTACTTC.

Of note for this clone: This sample also contains other DNA sequences that code for the same CDR3. For the CDR3, the DNA is TGTGCCTGGAGTGAGGGGGGGAACTATGGCTACACCTTC. Protein sequence: CAWSEGGNYGYTF. The chain links TRBV30 to TRBJ1-2; weak D call: TRBD1 (6 bases). V dropped 1 base and J dropped 2 bases, with 8 bases sitting between them. CDR3 length: 13 amino acids. Germline V lookup: CDR1 GTSNPN, CDR2 SVGIG (reference sequence).

The rearrangement links TRBV30 to TRBJ1-2; a weak D match, TRBD1 (5 bases). This CDR3 comprises 11 residues. CDR1 is GTSNPN and CDR2 is SVGIG in the germline V gene (reference sequence). Between the trimmed V and J ends, which lost 6 bases and 6 bases, there was a span of 11 bases. The CDR3 sequence: CACRAGDGYTF. CDR3 nucleotides: TGTGCCTGCAGGGCGGGAGATGGCTACACCTTC.

The rearrangement links TRBV6-5 to TRBJ2-3; D unclear. Trimming took off 7 bases at V and 0 bases at J, with 14 bases between the two ends. Germline values: CDR1 MNHEY, CDR2 SVGAGI. The CDR3 sequence is 15 residues long. This CDR3 reads CASTTASTSTDTQYF. Here the CDR3 DNA reads TGTGCCAGCACAACAGCAAGCACTAGCACAGATACGCAGTATTTT.

In its sample, this clone was seen a few times. The chain has TRBV5-4 and TRBJ2-2, with D unresolved. V lost 3 bases and J 6 bases, leaving 15 bases between the germline ends. Per the germline V gene, CDR1 is SGHNT and CDR2 is YYREEE (reference sequence). The CDR3 runs 15 residues. The CDR3 DNA reads TGTGCCAGCAGCTCCCCTAATATGAGCCCCGGGGAGCTGTTTTTT. Amino acid sequence: CASSSPNMSPGELFF.

This clone has a handful of counts. The chain carries TRBV9 and TRBJ1-3, with 12 bases that match TRBD1. The CDR3 has 19 residues. Germline CDR1 reads SGDLS; CDR2 reads YYNGEE. With 3 bases clipped from V and 1 base from J, the junction kept 11 bases outside the gene matches. The CDR3 spells CASSAGTGGDPLSGNTIYF. The CDR3 region has the DNA TGTGCCAGCAGCGCCGGGACAGGGGGCGACCCCTTATCTGGAAACACCATATATTTT.

Only a few counts were recorded for this clone. This chain joins TRBV14 and TRBJ2-2; 10 bases map to TRBD1. The CDR3 loop spans 17 amino acids. The V segment lost 0 bases and the J segment 5 bases; nucleotides outside the gene matches: 6. Looked up from germline, CDR1 is SGHDN and CDR2 is FVKESK. Here the CDR3 DNA reads TGTGCCAGCAGCCAAGATGACAGGGGGCTTCGGACCGGGGAGCTGTTTTTT. Amino acid sequence: CASSQDDRGLRTGELFF.

The chain combines TRBV9 with TRBJ2-5; a weak D match, TRBD1 (5 bases). The CDR3 has 13 residues. Trimming took 4 bases from V and 5 from J, leaving 12 bases between them. CDR1 and CDR2 from the germline V gene are SGDLS and YYNGEE. The chain's CDR3 is CASSQGVLETQYF. CDR3 DNA: TGTGCCAGCAGCCAAGGGGTCTTGGAGACCCAGTACTTC.

The J gene is TRBJ2-7, the V gene TRBV7-8; no clear D. From germline, CDR1 is SGHVS and CDR2 FQNEAQ. The CDR3 consists of 14 residues. The ends were cut back, 2 bases at V and 4 bases at J, with 12 bases in the middle. The CDR3 nucleotides are TGTGCCAGCAGCTTATCATCCCGTAATTACGAGCAGTACTTC. It is translated as CASSLSSRNYEQYF.

V usage is TRBV7-9 and J usage is TRBJ2-7; the D call may be TRBD1 or TRBD2 (6 bases each). Trimming removed 5 bases at V and 2 bases at J, with 13 bases between. Germline V gene lookup returns CDR1 SEHNR and CDR2 FQNEAQ (reference sequence). This CDR3 region has 14 residues. The CDR3 region has the DNA TGTGCCAGCAGCACCCCGGGGGACACCTACGAGCAGTACTTC. Amino acid sequence: CASSTPGDTYEQYF.

Details on this clone: Possible read error: a much larger clone is one base away. The rearrangement joins TRBV6-6 to TRBJ2-1; D uncertain. Per germline, CDR1 MNHNY and CDR2 SVGAGI (reference sequence). The length of the CDR3 is 12 residues. Trimming left V 8 bases short and J 0 bases short, with 5 bases between. The DNA of the CDR3 is TGTGCCAGCGGAAGCTCCTACAATGAGCAGTTCTTC. Protein product: CASGSSYNEQFF.

This clone was seen only a few times. The chain combines TRBV2 with TRBJ2-1; TRBD1 matches 10 bases. With 8 bases clipped from V and 4 bases from J, the junction kept 2 bases outside the gene matches. Germline-derived CDR1 and CDR2 are SNHLY and FYNNEI. The CDR3 spans 13 residues. Here the CDR3 DNA reads TGTGCCAGCCGACAGGGGGCTTACAATGAGCAGTTCTTC. It translates to CASRQGAYNEQFF.